These 30 T cell receptor beta chains were all obtained from the same sample, sequenced in a study of post-analysis software for immune sequencing data. These TCRs are of unknown antigen specificity. General study results and limits: Controls showed lower frequencies than patients for several TRBV segments, and TRBV5-6, TRBV5-1 and TRBV20-1 were among these.

Built from TCR beta cDNA, the libraries had unique molecular identifiers in them. TCRdb re-called the PCR reads through MiXCR, storing one row per CDR3 protein. This sample carries roughly 400,000 distinct CDR3 sequences, about 39% of them seen once, and the ten largest clones take 7.6%. The sequencing sample was made of blood. All receptors come from a girl aged 2-10 years with multiple sclerosis.

This clonotype was picked up a small number of times. This may arise from a read error, as a much more abundant clone is one base away. The J gene is TRBJ2-7, the V gene TRBV19; D is possibly TRBD2 (6 bases). There are 14 residues in the CDR3. CDR1 and CDR2 from the germline V gene are LNHDA and SQIVND (reference sequence). The V gene lost 3 bases and the J gene lost 3 bases, with 12 bases spanning the gap. The CDR3 is CASSIGGNFYEQYF. DNA for the CDR3: TGTGCCAGTAGTATTGGCGGGAACTTCTACGAGCAGTACTTC.

The V gene is TRBV4-2, the J gene TRBJ2-7; D is perhaps TRBD2 (5 bases). Trimming took off 0 bases at V and 0 bases at J, with 15 bases between the two ends. Germline assignment: CDR1 LGHNA and CDR2 YNFKEQ. CDR3 length equals 17 residues. As DNA, the CDR3 is TGTGCCAGCAGCCAAGAATCGAGACGGGAACTCTCCTACGAGCAGTACTTC. It encodes CASSQESRRELSYEQYF.

The gene calls are TRBV7-6 and TRBJ2-7, with TRBD2 matching over 12 bases. There are 19 residues in the CDR3. The V gene end was trimmed by 2 bases and the J gene end by 0 bases; junction bases not matched to a gene: 11. The germline V gene encodes CDR1 SGHVS and CDR2 FNYEAQ. This CDR3 is CASSLLPPTSGGLSYEQYF. The CDR3, as DNA: TGTGCCAGCAGCTTACTCCCTCCGACTAGCGGGGGACTCTCCTACGAGCAGTACTTC.

The gene calls are TRBV3-1 and TRBJ2-7; no clear D gene. This CDR3 is built from 12 residues. The germline V and J ends were trimmed by 0 bases and 12 bases, with 12 bases remaining between them. In germline, CDR1 is LGHDT, CDR2 YNNKEL (reference sequence). The CDR3 region is CASSQDLAATYF. In DNA, the CDR3 is TGTGCCAGCAGCCAAGATCTGGCTGCGACGTACTTC.

J is TRBJ1-5 and V is TRBV6-2 or TRBV6-3, with TRBD1 matching 8 bases. Germline CDR1 MNHEY, CDR2 SVGEGT. The V segment lost 5 bases and the J segment 6 bases; nucleotides outside the gene matches: 6. There are 14 residues in the CDR3. DNA of the CDR3: TGTGCCAGCAGTGACAGGGGTGGGCTTCAGCCCCAGCATTTT. It encodes CASSDRGGLQPQHF.

This clonotype was observed a handful of times. The chain recombines TRBV19 with TRBJ1-5; a weak D match, TRBD1 (5 bases). From germline, CDR1 is LNHDA and CDR2 SQIVND (reference sequence). This CDR3 has 14 amino acids. Trimming removed 6 bases at V and 4 bases at J, with 13 bases between. The CDR3 DNA reads TGTGCCAGTAGCCGGGCTGGGGGGAATCAGCCCCAGCATTTT. This encodes CASSRAGGNQPQHF.

This clonotype came up a few times. The V call is TRBV3-1, the J call TRBJ2-7; 8 positions agree with TRBD1. V gave up 2 bases and J gave up 5 bases; unmatched junction bases: 8. The CDR3 extends over 15 amino acids. Per germline, CDR1 LGHDT and CDR2 YNNKEL (reference sequence). CDR3 sequence: CASSQRRQGSDEQYF. The CDR3 coding sequence is TGTGCCAGCAGCCAACGGAGACAGGGGTCTGACGAGCAGTACTTC.

In its sample, this clonotype was seen a few times. The V call is TRBV5-6, the J call TRBJ1-2; D possibly corresponds to TRBD1 (6 bases). The CDR3 is 15 residues long. Germline-derived CDR1 and CDR2 are SGHDT and YYEEEE. V was cut by 6 bases and J by 2 bases, with 17 bases left in between. The CDR3 DNA sequence: TGTGCCAGCACCCTTAGAACAGGACAGAACTATGGCTACACCTTC. This gives the protein CASTLRTGQNYGYTF.

The rearrangement joins TRBV6-5 to TRBJ2-7, with 7 positions matching TRBD1. The length of the CDR3 is 15 residues. Germline V gives CDR1 MNHEY, CDR2 SVGAGI. The V gene end was trimmed by 6 bases and the J gene end by 2 bases; junction bases not matched to a gene: 10. This CDR3 reads CASRKTGTAAYEQYF. CDR3 in DNA: TGTGCCAGCAGGAAGACCGGGACAGCCGCCTACGAGCAGTACTTC.

In its sample, this clonotype was seen a few times. The chain uses TRBV7-9 and TRBJ1-6; 9 bases line up with TRBD1. The germline V gene encodes CDR1 SEHNR and CDR2 FQNEAQ (reference sequence). J was trimmed by 7 bases and V by 0 bases; bases with no gene match: 10. This CDR3 has 18 residues. CDR3 DNA: TGTGCCAGCAGCTTAGCGATAGCCCGGGACAGGGTGAATTCACCCCTCCACTTT. This gives the protein CASSLAIARDRVNSPLHF.

V gene TRBV3-1 combines with J gene TRBJ2-1; D perhaps matches TRBD1 (5 bases). The CDR3 length is 16 residues. Per germline, CDR1 LGHDT and CDR2 YNNKEL (reference sequence). V lost 2 bases, J lost 8 bases, and 19 bases lay in between. In nucleotides, the CDR3 is TGTGCCAGCAGCCAAAGAGTGGCCGGACAATTGGATGAGCAGTTCTTC. Translating gives CASSQRVAGQLDEQFF.

This clonotype was seen only a few times. This chain uses TRBV12-5 with TRBJ1-5; 8 bases align to TRBD1. The CDR3 loop spans 15 amino acids. V lost 5 bases and J lost 3; bases outside the gene matches: 6. Germline lookup yields CDR1 LGHNT and CDR2 FRNRAP. The CDR3 DNA reads TGTGCTAGTGGTGTCGGACAGGGAAACAATCAGCCCCAGCATTTT. This gives the protein CASGVGQGNNQPQHF.

Concerning this clonotype itself: Germline is not matched at one junction end, which may reflect a read error. The V call is TRBV28, the J call TRBJ2-3, with 8 bases that match TRBD2. CDR3 length: 15 residues. Germline CDR1 and CDR2: MDHEN and SYDVKM. The CDR3 DNA reads as TGTGCCAGCAGTTGGGCGGGAGGAGGGGCAGATACACAGTATTTT. Protein: CASSWAGGGADTQYF.

This clonotype has just a few counts. This chain uses TRBV29-1 with TRBJ2-3; TRBD2 agrees at 12 bases. Germline V gene lookup returns CDR1 SQVTM and CDR2 ANQGSEA. This CDR3 has 15 residues. V dropped 3 bases and J dropped 2; count of bases not matched to a gene: 3. The CDR3 reads CSVDGLAGNTDTQYF. As DNA, the CDR3 is TGCAGCGTTGACGGACTAGCGGGAAACACAGATACGCAGTATTTT.

V and J are TRBV5-1 and TRBJ1-5, with D unclear. Deletions cut 0 bases from V and 7 bases from J, with 14 bases between. Germline loops: CDR1 SGHRS, CDR2 YFSETQ. CDR3 size: 15 residues. The chain's CDR3 is CASSLGHKMRQPQHF. The CDR3 DNA is TGCGCCAGCAGCTTGGGACACAAGATGAGGCAGCCCCAGCATTTT.

This sequence joins TRBV30 and TRBJ1-2; possibly TRBD1 for D (5 bases). The CDR3 contains 14 residues. V was shortened by 2 bases and J by 8 bases, with 18 bases between the two germline ends. Germline-derived CDR1 and CDR2 are GTSNPN and SVGIG (reference sequence). The DNA for the CDR3 is TGTGCCTGGAGTCGGACACTCCTTCCGAAAGGCTACACCTTC. It codes for CAWSRTLLPKGYTF. Variable domain in full (rest from reference TRBV30 and TRBJ1-2): SQTIHQWPATLVQPVGSPLSLECTVEGTSNPNLYWYRQAAGRGLQLLFYSVGIGQISSEVPQNLSASRPQDRQFILSSKKLLLSDSGFYLCAWSRTLLPKGYTFGSGTRLTVV.

CDR3 nucleotides: TGCGCCAGCAGTCTTGACAGGGATGCACACGAGCAGTACTTC. Its protein is CASSLDRDAHEQYF. The rearrangement links TRBV5-1 to TRBJ2-5, with 7 bases aligning to TRBD1. The J call may be incorrect, as the DNA end agrees better with TRBJ2-7. This CDR3 is 14 amino acids long. Germline CDR1 is SGHRS and CDR2 is YFSETQ.

The CDR3 reads CSARGNLNSPLHF. The CDR3 nucleotides read TGCAGTGCTAGGGGCAACTTGAATTCACCCCTCCACTTT. The chain couples TRBV20-1 to TRBJ1-6; D gene ambiguous. V was clipped by 3 bases and J by 7 bases, with 10 bases between them. This CDR3 is 13 amino acids long. In germline, CDR1 is DFQATT, CDR2 SNEGSKA (reference sequence).

This clonotype was seen more than once but under ten times. This chain joins TRBV20-1 and TRBJ2-4, with TRBD1 as a possible D gene (6 bases). The DNA end lines up better with TRBJ2-7; the J call may be wrong. Germline lookup yields CDR1 DFQATT and CDR2 SNEGSKA (reference sequence). The CDR3 loop spans 13 amino acids. The CDR3 spells CSARVGAGYEQYF. The CDR3 DNA reads as TGCAGTGCTAGAGTGGGGGCGGGCTACGAGCAGTACTTC.

This sequence joins TRBV18 and TRBJ1-1, with D hard to call. The CDR3 contains 14 residues. Trimming shortened V by 0 bases and J by 10 bases, and 15 bases separated the two germline ends. Germline values: CDR1 KGHSH, CDR2 LQKENI. CDR3: CASSPPDRVVGAFF. The CDR3 region has the DNA TGTGCCAGCTCACCACCGGATAGGGTCGTTGGAGCTTTCTTT.

The chain recombines TRBV28 with TRBJ2-3; D gene unclear. V lost 4 bases, J lost 10 bases, and 15 bases lay in between. Germline V gene sequence: CDR1 MDHEN, CDR2 SYDVKM. CDR3 length equals 13 residues. The CDR3 DNA is TGTGCCAGCAGTTCACCCAATAGAAACTCGCAGTATTTT. It translates to CASSSPNRNSQYF.

V gene TRBV29-1 combines with J gene TRBJ1-4; unclear D gene. In germline, CDR1 is SQVTM, CDR2 ANQGSEA. Trimming took off 5 bases at V and 6 bases at J, with 13 bases between the two ends. The CDR3 extends over 13 amino acids. The CDR3 coding sequence is TGCAGCGTTAAAGTGGAAGATGATGAAAAACTGTTTTTT. This sequence encodes CSVKVEDDEKLFF.

The V call is TRBV20-1, the J call TRBJ2-1; 7 bases are a match to TRBD1. CDR1 and CDR2 from the germline V gene are DFQATT and SNEGSKA (reference sequence). After removal of 6 bases from V and 2 bases from J, the junction contained 10 bases not matched to a gene. The CDR3 loop spans 15 amino acids. The CDR3 nucleotides read TGCAGTGCCTCTAACCTGGACAGGACCTACAATGAGCAGTTCTTC. Residues: CSASNLDRTYNEQFF.

This chain links TRBV29-1 with TRBJ1-2; D gene ambiguous. Per the germline V gene, CDR1 is SQVTM and CDR2 is ANQGSEA. This CDR3 region has 12 residues. Trimming removed 3 bases from V and 8 bases from J, with 13 bases in between. CDR3 sequence: CSVDGRVRGYTF. The CDR3 DNA sequence: TGCAGCGTTGATGGCCGGGTTCGGGGCTACACCTTC.

Here the CDR3 DNA reads TGTGCCAGCAGTTACGGAGGGACCCGTGGTGAAAAACTGTTTTTT. Residues: CASSYGGTRGEKLFF. J is TRBJ1-4 and V is TRBV6-5, with D possibly matching TRBD1 (5 bases). The germline CDR1 and CDR2 sequences are MNHEY and SVGAGI. The CDR3 is 15 amino acids. V lost 2 bases and J 7 bases, leaving 14 bases between the germline ends.

V is TRBV6-5 and J is TRBJ1-2; weak D call: TRBD1 (5 bases). Trimming took 2 bases from V and 5 from J, leaving 18 bases between them. The CDR3 has 16 residues. Looked up from germline, CDR1 is MNHEY and CDR2 is SVGAGI. CDR3 residues: CASSYEIGTLGYGYTF. CDR3 coding DNA: TGTGCCAGCAGTTACGAGATAGGGACCTTGGGATATGGCTACACCTTC.

The chain links TRBV3-1 to TRBJ1-1, with D unclear. This CDR3 is 12 amino acids long. Germline V gives CDR1 LGHDT, CDR2 YNNKEL (reference sequence). Trimming stripped 0 bases from V and 11 bases from J, with 10 bases between. CDR3 sequence reads: CASSQDSESAFF. CDR3 nucleotide sequence: TGTGCCAGCAGCCAAGATAGTGAATCGGCTTTCTTT.

The table lists this clonotype with a few counts. The chain carries TRBV6-1 and TRBJ2-5, with a tentative D call TRBD1 (6 bases). The tail of the sequence fits TRBJ2-7 better, so the J call may be wrong. Germline CDR1 reads MNHNS; CDR2 reads SASEGT. The CDR3 sequence is 16 residues long. CDR3 residues: CASSELSRAGAYEQYF. CDR3 nucleotides: TGTGCCAGCAGTGAACTTTCAAGGGCAGGGGCCTACGAGCAGTACTTC.

V and J are TRBV5-1 and TRBJ1-2, with D unclear. The CDR3 runs to 15 residues. Germline CDR1 and CDR2: SGHRS and YFSETQ. Trimming took 0 bases from V and 8 from J, leaving 17 bases between them. The CDR3 here is CASSLALDGSGGYTF. The CDR3 nucleotides read TGCGCCAGCAGCTTGGCCCTGGACGGATCGGGCGGCTACACCTTC.

This clonotype was recorded many times. The J gene is TRBJ1-2, the V gene TRBV29-1, with D hard to call. V was shortened by 4 bases and J by 4 bases, with 7 bases between the two germline ends. This CDR3 spans 11 amino acids. The germline gives CDR1 SQVTM, CDR2 ANQGSEA. CDR3 in amino acids: CSVVHLYGYTF. For the CDR3, the DNA is TGCAGCGTTGTACACCTCTATGGCTACACCTTC.